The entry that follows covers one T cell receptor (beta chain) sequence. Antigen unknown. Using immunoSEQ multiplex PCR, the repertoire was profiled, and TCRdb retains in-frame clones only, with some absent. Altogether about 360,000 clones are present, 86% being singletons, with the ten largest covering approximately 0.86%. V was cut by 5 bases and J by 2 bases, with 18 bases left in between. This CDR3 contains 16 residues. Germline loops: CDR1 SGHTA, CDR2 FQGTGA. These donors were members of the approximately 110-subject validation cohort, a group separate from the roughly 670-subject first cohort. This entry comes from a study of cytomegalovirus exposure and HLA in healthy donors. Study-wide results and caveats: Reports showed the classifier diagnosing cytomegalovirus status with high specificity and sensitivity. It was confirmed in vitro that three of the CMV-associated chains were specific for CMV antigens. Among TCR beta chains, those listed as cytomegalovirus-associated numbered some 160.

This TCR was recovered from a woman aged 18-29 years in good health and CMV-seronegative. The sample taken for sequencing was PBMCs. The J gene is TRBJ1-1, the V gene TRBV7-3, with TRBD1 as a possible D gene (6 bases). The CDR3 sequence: CASSLQPTGINTEAFF. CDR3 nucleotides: TGTGCCAGCAGCCTACAGCCAACAGGGATTAACACTGAAGCTTTCTTT.